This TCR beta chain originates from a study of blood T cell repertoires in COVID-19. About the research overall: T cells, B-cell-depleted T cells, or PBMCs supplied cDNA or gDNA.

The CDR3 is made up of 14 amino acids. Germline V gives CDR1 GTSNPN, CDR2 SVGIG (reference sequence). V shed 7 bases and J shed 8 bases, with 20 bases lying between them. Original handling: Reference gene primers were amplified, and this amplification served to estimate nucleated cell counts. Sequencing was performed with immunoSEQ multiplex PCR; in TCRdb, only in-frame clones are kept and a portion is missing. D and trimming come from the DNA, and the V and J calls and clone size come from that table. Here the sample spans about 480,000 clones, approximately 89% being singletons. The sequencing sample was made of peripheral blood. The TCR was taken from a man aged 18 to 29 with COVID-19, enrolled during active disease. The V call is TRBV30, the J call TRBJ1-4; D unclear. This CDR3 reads CASTESVGGEKLFF. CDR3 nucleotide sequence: TGTGCCTCAACAGAGAGTGTAGGTGGGGAAAAACTGTTTTTT.